This TCR beta chain was observed in a study of blood T cell repertoires in COVID-19. V lost 5 bases and J 0 bases, leaving 11 bases between the germline ends. This CDR3 has 15 residues. CDR1 and CDR2 from the germline V gene are SEHNR and FQNEAQ (reference sequence). Study processing details: The assay estimated nucleated cells by amplifying reference gene primers. The table came from immunoSEQ multiplex PCR; TCRdb's copy has only in-frame clones and leaves some out. V and J calls and clone size are those listed in that table; D and trimming were worked out from the DNA. The sample lists about 380,000 clones; roughly 89% were seen once.

The sequencing input was peripheral blood. The chain links TRBV7-9 to TRBJ1-3; D not resolved. The TCR comes from a man between 18 and 35 years old with active or convalescent COVID-19. CDR3 in amino acids: CASSPAGSSGNTIYF. CDR3 bases: TGTGCCAGCAGCCCCGCGGGCTCCTCTGGAAACACCATATATTTT. Combining the CDR3 with reference TRBV7-9 and TRBJ1-3 gives the whole variable domain DTGVSQNPRHKITKRGQNVTFRCDPISEHNRLYWYRQTLGQGPEFLTYFQNEAQLEKSRLLSDRFSAERPKGSFSTLEIQRTEQGDSAMYLCASSPAGSSGNTIYFGEGSWLTVV.